The rows below give T cell receptor beta chains drawn from one sample of a study of glioma-infiltrating T cells. TCRdb recomputed calls from the multiplex PCR reads with MiXCR, one row per CDR3 protein. The sample has about 200,000 distinct CDR3 sequences, roughly a third seen once. Sequenced: glioma tissue, nonneoplastic brain tissue, or PBMCs (not recorded which). These receptors all come from a human donor with low-grade glioma or glioblastoma, undergoing nonglioma brain surgery, or in good health (not recorded which). Both conserved end residues are part of each CDR3. A D gene is named only where the DNA matches it firmly. Clone size appears in some rows only: once, few, many, or a class for an expanded clone.

CDR3aa: CASADANTGELFF
CDR3nt: TGTGCGAGTGCAGACGCGAACACCGGGGAGCTGTTTTTT
d_gene: .
abundance: many
j_gene: TRBJ2-2
v_gene: TRBV19

CDR3aa: CASSFYICSAERQGRNEQFF
CDR3nt: .
d_gene: .
abundance: .
j_gene: TRBJ2-1
v_gene: TRBV7-2

CDR3aa: CSARTSGYNEQFF
CDR3nt: TGCAGTGCCAGGACTAGCGGTTACAATGAGCAGTTCTTC
d_gene: TRBD2
abundance: many
j_gene: TRBJ2-1
v_gene: TRBV20-1

CDR3aa: CASRTDRNTGELFF
CDR3nt: TGTGCCAGCAGAACGGACAGAAACACCGGGGAGCTGTTTTTT
d_gene: .
abundance: many
j_gene: TRBJ2-2
v_gene: TRBV6-2/TRBV6-3

CDR3aa: CSARGIDGLGAEAFF
CDR3nt: TGCAGTGCTAGAGGTATCGACGGCCTGGGCGCTGAAGCTTTCTTT
d_gene: .
abundance: many
j_gene: TRBJ1-1
v_gene: TRBV20-1

CDR3aa: CASSSTMNEQYF
CDR3nt: TGTGCCAGCAGTTCCACCATGAACGAGCAGTACTTC
d_gene: .
abundance: .
j_gene: TRBJ2-7
v_gene: TRBV27

CDR3aa: CASSLGWGQDTGELFF
CDR3nt: TGTGCCAGCAGTTTAGGATGGGGGCAGGACACCGGGGAGCTGTTTTTT
d_gene: .
abundance: few
j_gene: TRBJ2-2
v_gene: TRBV12-3/TRBV12-4

CDR3aa: CASSQERFQGGNQPQHF
CDR3nt: TGCGCCAGCAGCCAAGAAAGGTTCCAGGGTGGCAATCAGCCCCAGCATTTT
d_gene: .
abundance: .
j_gene: TRBJ1-5
v_gene: TRBV4-3

CDR3aa: CSAGTGASEQYF
CDR3nt: TGCAGCGCCGGGACAGGGGCCTCCGAGCAGTACTTC
d_gene: TRBD1
abundance: few
j_gene: TRBJ2-7
v_gene: TRBV29-1

CDR3aa: CASSIGPVNYGYTF
CDR3nt: TGTGCCAGTAGTATAGGTCCGGTCAACTATGGCTACACCTTC
d_gene: .
abundance: many
j_gene: TRBJ1-2
v_gene: TRBV19

CDR3aa: CASSSPGQVVGEQFF
CDR3nt: TGTGCCAGCAGTAGCCCGGGACAGGTGGTTGGTGAGCAGTTCTTC
d_gene: TRBD1
abundance: many
j_gene: TRBJ2-1
v_gene: TRBV27

CDR3aa: CASSLTPTGGLQFF
CDR3nt: TGTGCCAGCAGTTTAACTCCGACGGGAGGGTTGCAGTTCTTC
d_gene: TRBD2
abundance: many
j_gene: TRBJ2-1
v_gene: TRBV27

CDR3aa: CASIMDGNTEAFF
CDR3nt: TGTGCCAGTATCATGGACGGGAACACTGAAGCTTTCTTT
d_gene: .
abundance: many
j_gene: TRBJ1-1
v_gene: TRBV19

CDR3aa: CASSYSGQLAFF
CDR3nt: TGTGCCAGCAGTTACTCGGGACAATTAGCTTTCTTT
d_gene: .
abundance: many
j_gene: TRBJ1-1
v_gene: TRBV6-5

CDR3aa: CASSRRDRPYEQYF
CDR3nt: TGTGCCAGCAGCCGCCGGGACCGACCATACGAGCAGTACTTC
d_gene: .
abundance: many
j_gene: TRBJ2-7
v_gene: TRBV11-2

CDR3aa: CASSRGALPEAFF
CDR3nt: TGTGCCAGCAGCCGAGGCGCCTTGCCCGAAGCTTTCTTT
d_gene: .
abundance: .
j_gene: TRBJ1-1
v_gene: TRBV3-1